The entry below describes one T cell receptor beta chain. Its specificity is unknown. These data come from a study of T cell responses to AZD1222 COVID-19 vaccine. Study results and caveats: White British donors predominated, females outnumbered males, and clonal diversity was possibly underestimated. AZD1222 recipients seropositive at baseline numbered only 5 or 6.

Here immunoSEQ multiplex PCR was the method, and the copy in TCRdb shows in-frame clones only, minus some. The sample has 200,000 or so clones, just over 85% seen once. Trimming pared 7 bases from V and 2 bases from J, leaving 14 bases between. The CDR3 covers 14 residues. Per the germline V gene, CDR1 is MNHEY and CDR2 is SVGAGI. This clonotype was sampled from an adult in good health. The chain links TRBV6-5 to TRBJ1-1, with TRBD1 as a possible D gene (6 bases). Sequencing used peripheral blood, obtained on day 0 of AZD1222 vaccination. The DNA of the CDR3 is TGTGCCAGCAAGTTACAGGGTTTAAACACTGAAGCTTTCTTT. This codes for CASKLQGLNTEAFF.